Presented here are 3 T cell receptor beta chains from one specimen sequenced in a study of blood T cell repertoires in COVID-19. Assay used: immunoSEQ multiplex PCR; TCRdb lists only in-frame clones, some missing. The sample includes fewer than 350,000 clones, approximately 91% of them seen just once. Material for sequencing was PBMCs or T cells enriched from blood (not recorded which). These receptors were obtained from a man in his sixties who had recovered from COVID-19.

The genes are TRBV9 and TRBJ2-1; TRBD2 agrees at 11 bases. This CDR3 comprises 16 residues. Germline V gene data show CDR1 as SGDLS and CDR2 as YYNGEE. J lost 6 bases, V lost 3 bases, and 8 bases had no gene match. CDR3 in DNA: TGTGCCAGCAGCGGGACCTCTAGCGGGAGGACCAATGAGCAGTTCTTC. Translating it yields CASSGTSSGRTNEQFF.

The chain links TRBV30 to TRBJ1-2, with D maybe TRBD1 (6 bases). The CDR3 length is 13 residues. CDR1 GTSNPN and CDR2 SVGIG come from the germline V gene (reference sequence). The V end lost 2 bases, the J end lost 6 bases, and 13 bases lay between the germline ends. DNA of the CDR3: TGTGCCTGGAGTAGGGGGATTGAGCATGGCTACACCTTC. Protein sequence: CAWSRGIEHGYTF.

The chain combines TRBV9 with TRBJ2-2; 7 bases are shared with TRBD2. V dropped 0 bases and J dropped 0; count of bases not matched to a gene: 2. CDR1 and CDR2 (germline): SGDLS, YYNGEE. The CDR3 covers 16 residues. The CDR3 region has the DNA TGTGCCAGCAGCGTAGCGAGCGGGACGAACACCGGGGAGCTGTTTTTT. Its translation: CASSVASGTNTGELFF.